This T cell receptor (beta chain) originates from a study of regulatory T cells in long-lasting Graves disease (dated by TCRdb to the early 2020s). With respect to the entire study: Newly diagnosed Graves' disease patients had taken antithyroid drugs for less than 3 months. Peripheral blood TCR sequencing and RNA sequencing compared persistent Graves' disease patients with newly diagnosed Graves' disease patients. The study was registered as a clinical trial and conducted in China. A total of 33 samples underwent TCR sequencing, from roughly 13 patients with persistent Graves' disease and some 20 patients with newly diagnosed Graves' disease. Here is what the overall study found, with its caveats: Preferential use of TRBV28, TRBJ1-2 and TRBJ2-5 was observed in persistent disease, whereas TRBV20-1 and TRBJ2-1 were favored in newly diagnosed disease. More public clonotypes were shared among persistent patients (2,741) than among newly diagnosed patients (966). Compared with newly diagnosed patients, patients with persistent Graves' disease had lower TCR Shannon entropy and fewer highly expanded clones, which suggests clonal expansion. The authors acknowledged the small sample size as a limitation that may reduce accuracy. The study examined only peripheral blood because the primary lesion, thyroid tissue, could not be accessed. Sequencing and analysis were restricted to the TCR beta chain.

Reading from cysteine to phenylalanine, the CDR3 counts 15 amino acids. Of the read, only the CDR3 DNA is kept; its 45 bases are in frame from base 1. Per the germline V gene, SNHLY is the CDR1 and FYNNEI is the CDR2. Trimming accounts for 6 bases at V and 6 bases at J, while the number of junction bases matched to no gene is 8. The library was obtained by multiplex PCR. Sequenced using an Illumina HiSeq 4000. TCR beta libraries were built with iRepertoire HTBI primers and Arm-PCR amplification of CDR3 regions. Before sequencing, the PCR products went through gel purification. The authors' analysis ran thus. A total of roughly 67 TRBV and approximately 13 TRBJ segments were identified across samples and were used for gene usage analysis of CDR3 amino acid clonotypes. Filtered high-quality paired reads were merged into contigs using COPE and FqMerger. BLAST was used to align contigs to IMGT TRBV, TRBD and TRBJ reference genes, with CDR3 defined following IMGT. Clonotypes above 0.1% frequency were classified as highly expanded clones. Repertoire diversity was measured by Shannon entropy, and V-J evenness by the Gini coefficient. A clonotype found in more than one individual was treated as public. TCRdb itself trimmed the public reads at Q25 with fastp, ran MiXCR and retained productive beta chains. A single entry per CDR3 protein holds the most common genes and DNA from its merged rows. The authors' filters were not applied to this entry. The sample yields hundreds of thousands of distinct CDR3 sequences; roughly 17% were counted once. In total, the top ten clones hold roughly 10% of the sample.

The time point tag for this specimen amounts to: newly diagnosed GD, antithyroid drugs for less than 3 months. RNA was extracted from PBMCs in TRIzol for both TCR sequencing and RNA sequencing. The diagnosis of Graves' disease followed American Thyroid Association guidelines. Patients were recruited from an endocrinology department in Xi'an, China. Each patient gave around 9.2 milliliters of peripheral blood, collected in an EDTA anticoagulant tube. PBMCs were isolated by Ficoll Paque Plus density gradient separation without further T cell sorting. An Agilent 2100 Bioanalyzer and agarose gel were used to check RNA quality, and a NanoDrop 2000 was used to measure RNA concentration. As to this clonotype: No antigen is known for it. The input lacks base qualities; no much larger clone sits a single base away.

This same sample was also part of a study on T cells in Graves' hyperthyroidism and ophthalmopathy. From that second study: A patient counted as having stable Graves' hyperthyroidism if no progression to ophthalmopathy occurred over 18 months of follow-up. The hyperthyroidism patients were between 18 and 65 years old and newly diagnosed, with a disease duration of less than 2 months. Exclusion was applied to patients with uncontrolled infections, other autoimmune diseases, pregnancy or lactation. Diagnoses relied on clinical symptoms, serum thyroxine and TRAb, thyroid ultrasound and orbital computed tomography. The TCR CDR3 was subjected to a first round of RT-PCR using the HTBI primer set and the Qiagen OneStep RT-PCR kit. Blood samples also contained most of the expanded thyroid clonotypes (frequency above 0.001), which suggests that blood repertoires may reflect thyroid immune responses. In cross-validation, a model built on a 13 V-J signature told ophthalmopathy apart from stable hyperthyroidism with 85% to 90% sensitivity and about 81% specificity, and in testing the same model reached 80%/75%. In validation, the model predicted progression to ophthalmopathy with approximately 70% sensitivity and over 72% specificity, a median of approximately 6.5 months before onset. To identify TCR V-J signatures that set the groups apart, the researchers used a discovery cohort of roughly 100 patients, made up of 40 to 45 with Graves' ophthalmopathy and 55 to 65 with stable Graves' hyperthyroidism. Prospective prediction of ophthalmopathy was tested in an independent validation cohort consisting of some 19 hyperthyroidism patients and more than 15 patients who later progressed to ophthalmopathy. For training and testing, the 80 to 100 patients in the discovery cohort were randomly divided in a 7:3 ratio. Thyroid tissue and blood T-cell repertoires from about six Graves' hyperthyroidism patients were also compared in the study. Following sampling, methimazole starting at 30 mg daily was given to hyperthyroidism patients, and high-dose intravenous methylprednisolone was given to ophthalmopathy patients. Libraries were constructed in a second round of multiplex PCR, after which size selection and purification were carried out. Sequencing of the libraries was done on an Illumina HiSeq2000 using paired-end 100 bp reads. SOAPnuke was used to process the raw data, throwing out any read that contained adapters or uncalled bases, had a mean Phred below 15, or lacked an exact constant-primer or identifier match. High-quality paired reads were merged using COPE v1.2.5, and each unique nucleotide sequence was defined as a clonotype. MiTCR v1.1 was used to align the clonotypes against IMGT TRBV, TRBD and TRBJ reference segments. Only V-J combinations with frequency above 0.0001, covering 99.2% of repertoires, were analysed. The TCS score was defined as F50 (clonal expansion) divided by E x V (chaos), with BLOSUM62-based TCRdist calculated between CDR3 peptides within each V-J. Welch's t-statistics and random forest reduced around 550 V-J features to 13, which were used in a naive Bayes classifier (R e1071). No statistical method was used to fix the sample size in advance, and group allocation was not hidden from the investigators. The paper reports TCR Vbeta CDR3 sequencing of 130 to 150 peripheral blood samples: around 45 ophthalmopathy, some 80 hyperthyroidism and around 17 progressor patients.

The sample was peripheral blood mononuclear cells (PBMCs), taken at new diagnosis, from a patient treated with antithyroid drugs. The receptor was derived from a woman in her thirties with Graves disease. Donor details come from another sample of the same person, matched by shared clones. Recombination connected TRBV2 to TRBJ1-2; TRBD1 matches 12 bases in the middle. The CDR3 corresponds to CASRTGTGGLDGYTF. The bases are TGTGCCAGCAGAACCGGGACAGGGGGCTTGGATGGCTACACCTTC.